This is a list of T cell receptor beta chains from one sample in a study of post-analysis software for immune sequencing data. TCRdb re-derived calls from the PCR reads in MiXCR, one entry per CDR3 protein. The sample carries roughly 430,000 distinct CDR3 sequences, roughly 38% recorded once. The material sequenced was blood. All receptors derive from a girl between 2 and 10 years old with multiple sclerosis. Both conserved end residues are part of each CDR3. The D gene is left open where the match is weak. Expanded clones are given a class, and other clones once, few, many or no size at all.

J gene,clone size,V gene,D gene,CDR3 DNA,CDR3 protein
TRBJ2-1,few,TRBV10-3,TRBD1,TGTGCCATCAGCCCCCGGGACAGGGGAGATGGTGAGCAGTTCTTC,CAISPRDRGDGEQFF
TRBJ2-1,-,TRBV29-1,-,TGCAGCGTTGAAGGCCTAGGGCCGTCAAACAATGAGCAGTTCTTC,CSVEGLGPSNNEQFF
TRBJ2-1,-,TRBV18,-,TGTGCCAGCTCACACCAATACAATGAGCAGTTCTTC,CASSHQYNEQFF
TRBJ1-3,-,TRBV10-3,-,TGTGCCATCAGGGAGACAGTAGCCTCTGGAAACACCATATATTTT,CAIRETVASGNTIYF
TRBJ2-3,-,TRBV5-5,-,TGTGCCAGCAGCTTGGTCAGACCCCTGGATACGCAGTATTTT,CASSLVRPLDTQYF
TRBJ2-5,-,TRBV20-1,TRBD1,TGCAGTGCTTGGGACAGGGTAGGAGAGACCCAGTACTTC,CSAWDRVGETQYF
TRBJ2-5,few,TRBV6-5,TRBD2,TGTGCCAGCAGTTACTCTGGGACTAGCGGTATCGCAGAGACCCAGTACTTC,CASSYSGTSGIAETQYF
TRBJ2-1,few,TRBV12-3/TRBV12-4,TRBD2,TGTGCCAGCAGGCCCCCGGGACTACACCACAATGAGCAGTTCTTC,CASRPPGLHHNEQFF
TRBJ2-7,many,TRBV11-2,TRBD1,TGTGCCAGCAGCTTAGGACAGGGCTACTACGAGCAGTACTTC,CASSLGQGYYEQYF
TRBJ1-2,-,TRBV7-9,-,TGTGCCAGCAGCCGGGCACTGACAGGCCCTAACTATGGCTACACCTTC,CASSRALTGPNYGYTF
TRBJ2-7,-,TRBV27,TRBD1,TGTGCCAGCAGTAAGACAGGGACCATCAACGAGCAGTACTTC,CASSKTGTINEQYF
TRBJ2-7,few,TRBV10-3,TRBD1,TGTGCCATCAGCGTAACAGGGGGCGAGCAGTACTTC,CAISVTGGEQYF
TRBJ1-1,-,TRBV10-3,-,TGTGCCATCAGTGAGTCGGGGGGGACGAACACTGAAGCTTTCTTT,CAISESGGTNTEAFF
TRBJ1-1,-,TRBV28,-,TGTGCCAGCAGTTTACCCGAGAGGCACACTGAAGCTTTCTTT,CASSLPERHTEAFF
TRBJ1-2,-,TRBV7-6,-,TGTGCCAGCAGCCCCCGAGCGGGGCCACAGGGCTCTGGCTACACCTTC,CASSPRAGPQGSGYTF
TRBJ1-5,-,TRBV12-3/TRBV12-4,-,TGTACCAGCAGTTTAGGGGGGGGAATCAATCAGCCCCAGCATTTT,CTSSLGGGINQPQHF
TRBJ2-5,few,TRBV6-5,TRBD1,TGTGCCAGCAGAACGGACAGGGGAGGGGAGACCCAGTACTTC,CASRTDRGGETQYF
TRBJ2-7,-,TRBV20-1,TRBD2,TGCAGTGCGGCGGGACTAGCAGTCGACGAGCAGTACTTC,CSAAGLAVDEQYF
TRBJ2-7,few,TRBV28,-,TGTGCCAGCAAACCCCCTCGACAGCCCTACGAGCAGTACTTC,CASKPPRQPYEQYF
TRBJ2-5,many,TRBV11-2,TRBD2,TGTGCCAGCAGCTTGACTAGCGGGAGTCGAGAGACCCAGTACTTC,CASSLTSGSRETQYF
TRBJ2-7,-,TRBV29-1,TRBD2,TGCAGCGTTCAAAAAGCGGGGTCCCACAATGAGCAGTACTTC,CSVQKAGSHNEQYF
TRBJ2-7,-,TRBV5-6,-,TGTGCCAGCAGCTTTGCAAATAGGTACGAGCAGTACTTC,CASSFANRYEQYF